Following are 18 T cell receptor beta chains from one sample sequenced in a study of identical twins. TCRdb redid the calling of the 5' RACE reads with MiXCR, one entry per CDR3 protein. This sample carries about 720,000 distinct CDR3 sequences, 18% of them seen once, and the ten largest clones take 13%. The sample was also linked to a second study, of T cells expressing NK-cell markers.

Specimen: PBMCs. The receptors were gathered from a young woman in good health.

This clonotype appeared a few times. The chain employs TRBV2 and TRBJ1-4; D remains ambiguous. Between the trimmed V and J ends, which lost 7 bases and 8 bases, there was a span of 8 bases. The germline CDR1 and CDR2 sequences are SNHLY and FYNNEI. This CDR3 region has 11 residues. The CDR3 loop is CASTAWEKLFF. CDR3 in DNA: TGTGCCAGCACTGCGTGGGAAAAACTGTTTTTT.

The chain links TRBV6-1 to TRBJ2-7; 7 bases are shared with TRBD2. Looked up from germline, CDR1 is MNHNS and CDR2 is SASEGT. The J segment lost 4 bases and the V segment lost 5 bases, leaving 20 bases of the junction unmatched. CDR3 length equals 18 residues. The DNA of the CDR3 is TGTGCCAGCAGTCCCCTGGGTCTTCGGGGGAGCGGGGAGTACGAGCAGTACTTC. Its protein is CASSPLGLRGSGEYEQYF.

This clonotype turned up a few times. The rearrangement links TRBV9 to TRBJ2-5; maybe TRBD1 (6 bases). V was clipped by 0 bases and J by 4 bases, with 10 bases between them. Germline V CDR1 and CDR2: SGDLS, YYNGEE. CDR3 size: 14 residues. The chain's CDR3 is CASSVAGDGETQYF. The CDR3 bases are TGTGCCAGCAGCGTAGCAGGGGACGGAGAGACCCAGTACTTC.

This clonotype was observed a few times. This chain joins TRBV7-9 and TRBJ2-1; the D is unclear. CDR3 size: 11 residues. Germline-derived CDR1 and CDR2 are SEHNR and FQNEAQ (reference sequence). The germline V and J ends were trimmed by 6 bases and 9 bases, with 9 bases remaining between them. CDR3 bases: TGTGCCAGCAGTCATACTGGTGAGCAGTTCTTC. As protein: CASSHTGEQFF.

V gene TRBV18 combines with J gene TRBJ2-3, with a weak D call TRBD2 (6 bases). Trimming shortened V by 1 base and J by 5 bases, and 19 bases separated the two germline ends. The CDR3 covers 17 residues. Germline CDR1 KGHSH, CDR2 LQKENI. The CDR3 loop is CASSPRTRLGRGDTQYF. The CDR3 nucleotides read TGTGCCAGCTCACCACGGACAAGACTAGGCCGGGGAGATACGCAGTATTTT.

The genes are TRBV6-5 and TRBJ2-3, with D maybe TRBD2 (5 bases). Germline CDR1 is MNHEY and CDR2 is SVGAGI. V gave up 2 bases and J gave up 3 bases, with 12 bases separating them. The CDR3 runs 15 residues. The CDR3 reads CASSYEGRLTDTQYF. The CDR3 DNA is TGTGCCAGCAGTTACGAGGGAAGGCTGACAGATACGCAGTATTTT.

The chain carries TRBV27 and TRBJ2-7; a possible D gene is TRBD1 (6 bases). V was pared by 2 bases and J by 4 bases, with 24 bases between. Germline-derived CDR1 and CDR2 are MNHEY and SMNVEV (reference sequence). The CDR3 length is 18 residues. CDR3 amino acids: CASSLNWGPQRHPYEQYF. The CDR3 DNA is TGTGCCAGCAGTTTAAATTGGGGGCCCCAGCGGCACCCTTACGAGCAGTACTTC.

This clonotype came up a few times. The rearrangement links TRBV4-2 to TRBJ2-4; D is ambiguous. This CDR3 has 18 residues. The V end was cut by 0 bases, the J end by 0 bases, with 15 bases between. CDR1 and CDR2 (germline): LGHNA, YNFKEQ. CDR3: CASSQDPPSTLAKNIQYF. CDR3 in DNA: TGTGCCAGCAGCCAAGATCCCCCCAGTACTCTAGCCAAAAACATTCAGTACTTC.

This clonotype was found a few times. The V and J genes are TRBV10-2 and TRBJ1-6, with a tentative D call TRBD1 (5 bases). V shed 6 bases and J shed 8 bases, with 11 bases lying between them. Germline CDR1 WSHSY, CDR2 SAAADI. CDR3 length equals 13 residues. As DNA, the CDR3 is TGCGCCAGCAGCCCAGGGTCTTATTCACCCCTCCACTTT. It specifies CASSPGSYSPLHF.

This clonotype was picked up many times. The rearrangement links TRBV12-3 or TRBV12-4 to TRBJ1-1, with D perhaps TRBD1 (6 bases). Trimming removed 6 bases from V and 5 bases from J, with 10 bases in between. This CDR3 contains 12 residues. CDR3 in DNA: TGTGCCAGCAGGGAGGGGGGGACTGAAGCTTTCTTT. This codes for CASREGGTEAFF.

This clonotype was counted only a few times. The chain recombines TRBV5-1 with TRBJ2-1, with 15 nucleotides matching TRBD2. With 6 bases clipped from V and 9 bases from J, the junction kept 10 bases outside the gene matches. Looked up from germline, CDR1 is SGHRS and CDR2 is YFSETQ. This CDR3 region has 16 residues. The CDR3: CASIRTSGRARGEQFF. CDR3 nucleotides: TGCGCCAGCATAAGGACTAGCGGGAGGGCTCGAGGTGAGCAGTTCTTC.

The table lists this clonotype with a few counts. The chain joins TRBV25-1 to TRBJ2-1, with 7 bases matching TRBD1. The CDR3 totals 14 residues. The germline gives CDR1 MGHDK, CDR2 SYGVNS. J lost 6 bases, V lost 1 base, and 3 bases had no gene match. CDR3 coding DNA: TGTGCCAGCAGTGAATTTGCAGGGGGCAATGAGCAGTTCTTC. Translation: CASSEFAGGNEQFF.

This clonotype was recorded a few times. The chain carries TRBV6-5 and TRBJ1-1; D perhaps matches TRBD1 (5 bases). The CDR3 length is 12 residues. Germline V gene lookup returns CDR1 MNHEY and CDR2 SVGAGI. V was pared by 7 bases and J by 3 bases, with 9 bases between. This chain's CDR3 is CASTRGDTEAFF. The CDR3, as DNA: TGTGCCAGCACAAGGGGCGACACTGAAGCTTTCTTT.

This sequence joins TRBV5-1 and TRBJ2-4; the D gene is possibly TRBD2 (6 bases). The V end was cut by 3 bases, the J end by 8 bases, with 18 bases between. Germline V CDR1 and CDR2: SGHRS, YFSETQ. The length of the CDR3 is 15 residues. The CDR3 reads CASSSLVAGGDIQYF. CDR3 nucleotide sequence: TGCGCCAGCAGCTCCTTAGTCGCGGGCGGGGACATTCAGTACTTC.

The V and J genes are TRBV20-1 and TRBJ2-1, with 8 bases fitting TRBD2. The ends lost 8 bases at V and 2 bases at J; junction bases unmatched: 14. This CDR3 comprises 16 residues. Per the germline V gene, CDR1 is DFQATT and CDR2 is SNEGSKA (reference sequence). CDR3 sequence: CSCRTESGSAYNEQFF. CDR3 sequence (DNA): TGCAGTTGTCGGACCGAAAGCGGGAGTGCCTACAATGAGCAGTTCTTC.

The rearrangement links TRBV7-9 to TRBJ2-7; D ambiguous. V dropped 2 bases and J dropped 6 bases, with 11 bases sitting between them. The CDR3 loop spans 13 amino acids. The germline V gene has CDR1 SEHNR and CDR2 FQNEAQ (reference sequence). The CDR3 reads CASSLRQVLEQYF. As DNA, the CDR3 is TGTGCCAGCAGCTTAAGACAAGTCCTCGAGCAGTACTTC.

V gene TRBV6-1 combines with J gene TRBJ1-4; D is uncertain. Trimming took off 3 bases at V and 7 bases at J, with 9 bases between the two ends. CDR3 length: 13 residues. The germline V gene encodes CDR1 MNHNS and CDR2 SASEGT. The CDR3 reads CASSDRFGEKLFF. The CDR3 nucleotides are TGTGCCAGCAGTGACAGGTTCGGTGAAAAACTGTTTTTT.

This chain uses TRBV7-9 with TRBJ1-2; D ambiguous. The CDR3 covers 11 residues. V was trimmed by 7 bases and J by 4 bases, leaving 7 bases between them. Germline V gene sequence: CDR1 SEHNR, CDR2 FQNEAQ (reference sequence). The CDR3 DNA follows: TGTGCCAGCACCCTAACCTATGGCTACACCTTC. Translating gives CASTLTYGYTF.